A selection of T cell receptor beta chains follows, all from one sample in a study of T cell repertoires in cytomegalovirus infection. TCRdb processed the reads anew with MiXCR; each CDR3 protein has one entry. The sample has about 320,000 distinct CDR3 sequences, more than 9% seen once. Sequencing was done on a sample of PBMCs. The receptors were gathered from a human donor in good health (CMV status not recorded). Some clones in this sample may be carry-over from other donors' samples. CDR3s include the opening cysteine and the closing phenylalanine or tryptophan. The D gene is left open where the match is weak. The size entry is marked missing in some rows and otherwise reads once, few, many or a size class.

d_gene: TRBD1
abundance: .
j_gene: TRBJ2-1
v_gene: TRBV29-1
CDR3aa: CSIDRGLVDNEQFF
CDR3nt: TGCAGCATTGACAGGGGGCTGGTAGACAATGAGCAGTTCTTC

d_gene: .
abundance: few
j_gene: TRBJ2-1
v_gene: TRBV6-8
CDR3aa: CASSYGQSYNEQFF
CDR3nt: TGTGCCAGCAGTTATGGGCAGTCCTACAATGAGCAGTTCTTC

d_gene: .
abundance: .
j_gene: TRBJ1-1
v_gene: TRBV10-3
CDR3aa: CAIRSDANTEAFF
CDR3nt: TGTGCCATCAGATCAGATGCGAACACTGAAGCTTTCTTT

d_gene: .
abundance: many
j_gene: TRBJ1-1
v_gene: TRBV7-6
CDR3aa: CASSLEVGRWAFF
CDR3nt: TGTGCCAGCAGCTTAGAGGTGGGGCGTTGGGCTTTCTTT

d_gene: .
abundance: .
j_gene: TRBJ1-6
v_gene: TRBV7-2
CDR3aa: CASSPRQSFHNSPLHF
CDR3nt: TGTGCCAGCAGCCCCCGACAGTCCTTCCATAATTCACCCCTCCACTTT

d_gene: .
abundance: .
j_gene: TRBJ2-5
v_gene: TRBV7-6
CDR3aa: CASRGGLREETQYF
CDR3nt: TGTGCCAGCAGAGGGGGTTTGAGGGAAGAGACCCAGTACTTC

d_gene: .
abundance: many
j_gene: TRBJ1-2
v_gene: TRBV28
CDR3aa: CASSLNRLLVGYTF
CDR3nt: TGTGCCAGCAGTTTAAACCGCCTACTAGTAGGCTACACCTTC

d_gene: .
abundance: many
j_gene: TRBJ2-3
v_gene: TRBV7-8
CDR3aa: CASSLAISEPTDTQYF
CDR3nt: TGTGCCAGCAGCTTAGCGATTAGCGAGCCCACAGATACGCAGTATTTT

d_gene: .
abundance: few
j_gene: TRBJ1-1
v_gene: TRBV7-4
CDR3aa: CASSSALNTEAFF
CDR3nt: TGTGCCAGCAGCTCTGCACTGAACACTGAAGCTTTCTTT

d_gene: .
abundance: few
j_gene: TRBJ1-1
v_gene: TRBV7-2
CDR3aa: CASSLDGGNTEAFF
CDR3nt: TGTGCCAGCAGCTTAGATGGGGGGAACACTGAAGCTTTCTTT

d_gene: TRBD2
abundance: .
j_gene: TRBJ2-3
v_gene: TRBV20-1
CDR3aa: CSARSSGATDTQYF
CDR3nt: TGCAGTGCCCGGTCTAGCGGGGCCACAGATACGCAGTATTTT

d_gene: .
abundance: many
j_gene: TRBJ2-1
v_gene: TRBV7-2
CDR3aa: CASSARRGGLGEQFF
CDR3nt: TGTGCCAGCAGCGCACGGAGAGGGGGGCTGGGTGAGCAGTTCTTC

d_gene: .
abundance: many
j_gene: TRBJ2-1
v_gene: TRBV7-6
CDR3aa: CASTLPYNEQFF
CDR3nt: TGTGCCAGCACCCTCCCCTACAATGAGCAGTTCTTC

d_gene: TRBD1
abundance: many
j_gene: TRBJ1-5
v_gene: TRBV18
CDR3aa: CASSPMGQGAWGQPQHF
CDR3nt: TGTGCCAGCTCACCGATGGGACAGGGGGCCTGGGGTCAGCCCCAGCATTTT

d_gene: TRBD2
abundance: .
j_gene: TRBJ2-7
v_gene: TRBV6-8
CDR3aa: CASSPRPPTSGRYEQYF
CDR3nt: TGTGCCAGCAGCCCCCGCCCCCCGACTAGCGGGAGATACGAGCAGTACTTC

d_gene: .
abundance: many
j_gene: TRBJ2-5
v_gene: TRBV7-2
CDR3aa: CASSPTRGVETQYF
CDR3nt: TGTGCCAGCAGCCCGACTAGGGGGGTGGAGACCCAGTACTTC

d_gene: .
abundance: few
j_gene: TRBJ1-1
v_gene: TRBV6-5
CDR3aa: CASSSRRRAVGDTEAFF
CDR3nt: TGTGCCAGCAGTTCACGGAGGAGGGCGGTTGGGGACACTGAAGCTTTCTTT

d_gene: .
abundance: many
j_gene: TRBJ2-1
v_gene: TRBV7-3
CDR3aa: CASSLTVNNEQFF
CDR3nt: TGTGCCAGCAGCTTAACGGTAAACAATGAGCAGTTCTTC

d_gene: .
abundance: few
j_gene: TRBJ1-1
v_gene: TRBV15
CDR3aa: CATSREASRVRPEAFF
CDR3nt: TGTGCCACCAGCAGAGAGGCCTCCAGGGTCCGTCCTGAAGCTTTCTTT

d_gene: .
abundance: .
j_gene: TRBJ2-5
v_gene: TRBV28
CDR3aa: CASSFNYDMPSKETQYF
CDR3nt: TGTGCCAGCAGTTTCAACTACGACATGCCCAGTAAAGAGACCCAGTACTTC

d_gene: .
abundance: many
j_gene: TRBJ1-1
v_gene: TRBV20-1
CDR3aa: CSARVRAHMNTEAFF
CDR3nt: TGCAGTGCTAGAGTGAGGGCTCACATGAACACTGAAGCTTTCTTT

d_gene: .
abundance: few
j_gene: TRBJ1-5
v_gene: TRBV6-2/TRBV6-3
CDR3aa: CASSYWQGNQPQHF
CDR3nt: TGTGCCAGCAGTTATTGGCAGGGAAATCAGCCCCAGCATTTT

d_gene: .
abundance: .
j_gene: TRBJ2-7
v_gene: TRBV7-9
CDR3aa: CASSLLDRRFGDEQYF
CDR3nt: TGTGCCAGCAGTTTACTAGACAGGAGGTTCGGGGACGAGCAGTACTTC

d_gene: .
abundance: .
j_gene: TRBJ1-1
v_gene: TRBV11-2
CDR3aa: CASSLYTSNTEAFF
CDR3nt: TGTGCCAGCAGCTTATACACGTCGAACACTGAAGCTTTCTTT

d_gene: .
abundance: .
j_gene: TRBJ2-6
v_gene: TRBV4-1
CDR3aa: CASSQDGRNGANVLTF
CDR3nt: TGCGCCAGCAGCCAAGATGGGAGGAACGGGGCCAACGTCCTGACTTTC

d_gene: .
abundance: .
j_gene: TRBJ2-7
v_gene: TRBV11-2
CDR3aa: CASSLGRDTLFYEQYF
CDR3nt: TGTGCCAGCAGCTTAGGTCGCGACACATTATTCTACGAGCAGTACTTC

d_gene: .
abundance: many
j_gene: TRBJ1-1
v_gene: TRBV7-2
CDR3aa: CASTEHANTEAFF
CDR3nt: TGTGCCAGCACCGAACATGCGAACACTGAAGCTTTCTTT

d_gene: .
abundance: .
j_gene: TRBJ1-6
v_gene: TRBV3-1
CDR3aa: CASSPDRDPSPLHF
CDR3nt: TGTGCCAGCAGCCCCGACCGCGATCCGTCACCCCTCCACTTT

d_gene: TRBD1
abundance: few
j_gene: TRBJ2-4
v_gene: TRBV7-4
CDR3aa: CASSPDSTGLKNIQYF
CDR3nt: TGTGCCAGCAGCCCAGACTCGACAGGGCTGAAAAACATTCAGTACTTC

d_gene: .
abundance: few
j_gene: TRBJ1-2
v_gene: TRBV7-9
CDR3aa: CASSLRTDTYGYTF
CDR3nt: TGTGCCAGCAGCCTCCGGACAGACACCTATGGCTACACCTTC

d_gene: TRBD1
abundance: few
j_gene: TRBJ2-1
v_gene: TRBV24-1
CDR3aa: CATSAYGTGGIDEQFF
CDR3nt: TGTGCCACCAGTGCTTACGGGACAGGGGGCATCGATGAGCAGTTCTTC

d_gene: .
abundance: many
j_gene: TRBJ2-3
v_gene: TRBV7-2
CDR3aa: CASSAGEFTDTQYF
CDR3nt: TGTGCCAGCAGCGCCGGCGAGTTCACAGATACGCAGTATTTT

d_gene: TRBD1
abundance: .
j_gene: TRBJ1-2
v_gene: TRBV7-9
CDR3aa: CASSAGQGAGGGYTF
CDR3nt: TGTGCCAGCAGCGCGGGACAGGGGGCAGGAGGTGGCTACACCTTC

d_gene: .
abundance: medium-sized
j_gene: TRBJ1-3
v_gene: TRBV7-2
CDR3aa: CASSFGAGNTIYF
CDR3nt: TGTGCCAGCAGCTTCGGAGCTGGAAACACCATATATTTT

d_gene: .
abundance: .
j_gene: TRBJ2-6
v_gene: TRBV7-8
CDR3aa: CASSFQGSGANVLTF
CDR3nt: TGTGCCAGCAGCTTTCAAGGTTCTGGGGCCAACGTCCTGACTTTC

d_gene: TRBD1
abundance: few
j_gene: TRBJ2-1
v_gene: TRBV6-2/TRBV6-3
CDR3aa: CASSYLRTGLHEQFF
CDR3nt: TGTGCCAGCAGTTACTTACGGACAGGTCTCCATGAGCAGTTCTTC

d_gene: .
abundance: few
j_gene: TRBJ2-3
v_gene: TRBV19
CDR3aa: CASSTPWQGSSTDTQYF
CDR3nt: TGTGCCAGTAGTACCCCCTGGCAGGGGTCTAGCACAGATACGCAGTATTTT

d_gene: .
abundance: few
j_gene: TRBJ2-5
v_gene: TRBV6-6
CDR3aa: CASRKMGEETQYF
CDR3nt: TGTGCCAGCAGGAAAATGGGGGAAGAGACCCAGTACTTC

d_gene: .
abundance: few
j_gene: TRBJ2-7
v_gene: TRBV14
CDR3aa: CASSQQRHPYEQYF
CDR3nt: TGTGCCAGCAGCCAACAACGACACCCCTACGAGCAGTACTTC

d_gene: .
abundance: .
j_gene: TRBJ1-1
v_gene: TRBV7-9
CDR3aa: CASSLDARRAFF
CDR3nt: TGTGCCAGCAGCCTGGACGCACGCCGTGCTTTCTTT

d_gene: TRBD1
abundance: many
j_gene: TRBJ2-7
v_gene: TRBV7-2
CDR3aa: CASSLGGTGGREQYF
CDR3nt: TGTGCCAGCAGCTTAGGAGGGACAGGGGGACGGGAGCAGTACTTC

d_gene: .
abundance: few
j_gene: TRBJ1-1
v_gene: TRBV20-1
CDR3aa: CSAKLGFHTEAFF
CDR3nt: TGCAGTGCCAAGCTAGGATTTCACACTGAAGCTTTCTTT

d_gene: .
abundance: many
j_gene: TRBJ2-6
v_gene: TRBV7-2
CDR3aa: CASSFPSTQGSGANVLTF
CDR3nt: TGTGCCAGCAGCTTCCCGTCCACCCAAGGGTCTGGGGCCAACGTCCTGACTTTC

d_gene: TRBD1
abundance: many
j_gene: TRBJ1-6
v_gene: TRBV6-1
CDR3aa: CASTRDRGNSPLHF
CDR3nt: TGTGCCAGCACCCGGGACAGGGGTAATTCACCCCTCCACTTT

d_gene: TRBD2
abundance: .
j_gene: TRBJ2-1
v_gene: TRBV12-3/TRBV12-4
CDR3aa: CACSLAGGPGNEQFF
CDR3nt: TGTGCCTGCTCCCTAGCGGGGGGGCCGGGCAATGAGCAGTTCTTC

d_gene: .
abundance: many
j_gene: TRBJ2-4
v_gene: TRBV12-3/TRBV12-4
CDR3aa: CASSFHLIAKNIQYF
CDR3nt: TGTGCCAGCAGTTTTCACTTAATAGCCAAAAACATTCAGTACTTC

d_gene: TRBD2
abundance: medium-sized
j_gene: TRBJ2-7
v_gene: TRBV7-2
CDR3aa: CASSSPGTSGASYEQYF
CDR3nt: TGTGCCAGCAGCTCCCCCGGGACTAGCGGGGCGTCATACGAGCAGTACTTC

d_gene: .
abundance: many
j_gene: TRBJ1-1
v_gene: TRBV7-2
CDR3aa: CASSLVAGRPSEAFF
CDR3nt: TGTGCCAGCAGCTTAGTTGCAGGGAGACCCTCTGAAGCTTTCTTT

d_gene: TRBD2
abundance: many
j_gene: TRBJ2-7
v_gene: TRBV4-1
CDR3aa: CASSPAGDHEQYF
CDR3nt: TGCGCCAGCAGCCCGGCGGGAGACCACGAGCAGTACTTC